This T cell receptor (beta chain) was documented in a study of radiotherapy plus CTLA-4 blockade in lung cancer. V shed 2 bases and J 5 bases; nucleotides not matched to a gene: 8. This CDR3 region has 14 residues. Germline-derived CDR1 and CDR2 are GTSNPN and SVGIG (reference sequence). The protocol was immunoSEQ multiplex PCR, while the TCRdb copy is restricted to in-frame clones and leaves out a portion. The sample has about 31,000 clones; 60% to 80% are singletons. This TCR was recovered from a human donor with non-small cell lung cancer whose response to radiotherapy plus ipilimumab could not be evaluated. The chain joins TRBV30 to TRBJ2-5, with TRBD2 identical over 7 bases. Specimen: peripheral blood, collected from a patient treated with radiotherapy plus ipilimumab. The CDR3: CAWSPGLSVETQYF. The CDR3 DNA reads TGTGCCTGGAGTCCGGGACTAAGCGTGGAGACCCAGTACTTC.